This T cell receptor (beta chain) is drawn from a study of neurological immune-mediated disorders. V was cut by 5 bases and J by 6 bases, with 16 bases left in between. CDR3 length equals 14 residues. Germline values: CDR1 SEHNR, CDR2 FQNEAQ (reference sequence). Study results and limitations: Private repertoires in all groups were suggested, as expanded clones shared no CDR3 amino acid sequences across subjects.

This clonotype came up many times. As yet, its antigen is unknown. The cDNA was synthesized by means of template-switch 5'RACE, which was carried out with 10-nucleotide random UMIs. TCRdb re-called the 5' RACE reads with MiXCR, one entry per CDR3 protein. The sample lists some 37,000 distinct CDR3 sequences, about 14% occurring once. Sequencing used PBMCs. The chain combines TRBV7-9 with TRBJ1-1; possible D gene TRBD1, 6 bases. The receptor was isolated from a woman aged 50 to 60 with HTLV-1-associated myelopathy (HAM/TSP). CDR3 DNA sequence: TGTGCCAGCAGCCGTTCAGGGGATATGGCTGAAGCTTTCTTT. This encodes CASSRSGDMAEAFF. Full variable domain (remainder filled in from reference TRBV7-9 and TRBJ1-1): DTGVSQNPRHKITKRGQNVTFRCDPISEHNRLYWYRQTLGQGPEFLTYFQNEAQLEKSRLLSDRFSAERPKGSFSTLEIQRTEQGDSAMYLCASSRSGDMAEAFFGQGTRLTVV.